This TCR beta chain was recorded in a study of T cell repertoires in cytomegalovirus infection. Each CDR3 protein gets one entry after TCRdb re-called the reads with MiXCR. The data hold 350,000 to 500,000 distinct CDR3 sequences, with roughly 30% observed a single time. This CDR3 region has 13 residues. The germline CDR1 and CDR2 sequences are DFQATT and SNEGSKA (reference sequence). The ends were cut back, 2 bases at V and 3 bases at J, with 10 bases in the middle. Sequenced input: PBMCs. This TCR was sampled from a human donor in good health (CMV status not recorded). Some clones in this sample may be carry-over from other donors' samples. This sequence joins TRBV20-1 and TRBJ1-1; TRBD1 is a possible D gene (5 bases). The CDR3: CSARMGDDTEAFF. The DNA of the CDR3 is TGCAGTGCTAGAATGGGGGATGACACTGAAGCTTTCTTT.